The T cell receptor beta chain described here comes from a study of radiotherapy plus CTLA-4 blockade in lung cancer. Overall study: Of the patients, 18% showed objective responses and 31% attained disease control.

Study conclusions and caveats: TCR clones originating in tumors grew in number in blood after radiotherapy plus ipilimumab. In blood, early T cell clone dynamics reportedly predicted response best, together with interferon-beta.

The CDR3 contains 14 residues. The trim removed 5 bases at V and 3 bases at J, leaving 4 bases unmatched. Germline lookup yields CDR1 MGHRA and CDR2 YSYEKL. Method: immunoSEQ multiplex PCR; TCRdb's copy keeps in-frame clones and lacks some. The sample records roughly 59,000 clones, 72% being singletons. CTLA-4 blockade with ipilimumab, together with focal radiation, was given to patients with chemo-refractory metastatic non-small-cell lung cancer. As concerns this clone: Its target is not known.

The chain couples TRBV4-1 to TRBJ1-1, with 9 bases lining up with TRBD1. Sequenced here: peripheral blood, sampled from a patient treated with radiotherapy plus ipilimumab. This TCR derives from a human donor with non-small cell lung cancer whose response to radiotherapy plus ipilimumab could not be evaluated. The DNA of the CDR3 is TGCGCCAGCAGCAAACAGGGGGCTGACACTGAAGCTTTCTTT. Encoded protein: CASSKQGADTEAFF.